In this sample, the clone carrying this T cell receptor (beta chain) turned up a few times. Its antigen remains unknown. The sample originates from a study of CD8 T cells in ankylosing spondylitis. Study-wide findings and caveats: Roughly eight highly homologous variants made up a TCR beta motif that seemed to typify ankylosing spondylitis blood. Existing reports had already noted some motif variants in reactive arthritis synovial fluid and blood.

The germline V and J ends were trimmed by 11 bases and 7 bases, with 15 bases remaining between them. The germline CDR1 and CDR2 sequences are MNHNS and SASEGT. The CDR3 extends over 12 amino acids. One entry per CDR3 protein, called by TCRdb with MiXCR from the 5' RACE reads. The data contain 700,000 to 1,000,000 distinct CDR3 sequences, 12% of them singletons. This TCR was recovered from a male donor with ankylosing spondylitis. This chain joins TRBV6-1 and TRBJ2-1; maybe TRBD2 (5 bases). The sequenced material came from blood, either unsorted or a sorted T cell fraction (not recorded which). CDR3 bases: TGTGCCCCCAAAACCTCGGGGAATGAGCAGTTCTTC. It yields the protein CAPKTSGNEQFF.